A single sample gave rise to the 25 T cell receptor beta chains below, sequenced in a study of blood T cell repertoires in COVID-19 (TCRdb year 2020). Library prep was done by the immunoSEQ multiplex PCR assay. In TCRdb, the immuneACCESS table is reduced to in-frame sequences with V and J assigned. These tables do not hold every clone; where another copy was compared, an unresolved V gene accounts for under half, and the others remain unexplained. The sample table contains a few hundred thousand clones; only one count was recorded for over 85% of them. The ten most abundant clones make up about 1.7% of the sample. Sequencing was done on a sample of PBMCs or T cells enriched from blood (not recorded which). Every receptor here comes from a woman in her twenties or thirties who had recovered from COVID-19.

The rearrangement uses TRBV19 and TRBJ2-7; TRBD2 matches at 9 bases. Germline CDR1 reads LNHDA; CDR2 reads SQIVND (reference sequence). There are 14 residues in the CDR3. The trim removed 5 bases at V and 2 bases at J, leaving 4 bases unmatched. The CDR3 region has the DNA TGTGCCAGTAGTCCTGCGGGGGGGCCCTACGAGCAGTACTTC. Protein product: CASSPAGGPYEQYF.

This chain connects TRBV5-4 to TRBJ1-2; maybe TRBD1 (5 bases). Germline loops: CDR1 SGHNT, CDR2 YYREEE (reference sequence). The CDR3 runs 14 residues. Between the trimmed V and J ends, which lost 0 bases and 4 bases, there was a span of 10 bases. CDR3: CASSLGAQGYGYTF. CDR3 DNA: TGTGCCAGCAGCTTGGGGGCCCAGGGCTATGGCTACACCTTC.

The genes are TRBV19 and TRBJ1-5, with D perhaps TRBD1 (5 bases). This CDR3 spans 17 amino acids. The V end was cut by 3 bases, the J end by 0 bases, with 15 bases between. Germline loops: CDR1 LNHDA, CDR2 SQIVND (reference sequence). The CDR3 DNA reads as TGTGCCAGTAGTATCCGACAGACGAGATATAGCAATCAGCCCCAGCATTTT. Its translation: CASSIRQTRYSNQPQHF.

The V and J genes are TRBV12-5 and TRBJ2-2, with TRBD1 as a possible D gene (7 bases). Trimming stripped 6 bases from V and 6 bases from J, with 11 bases between. The CDR3 covers 13 residues. The germline gives CDR1 LGHNT, CDR2 FRNRAP. The CDR3 loop is CASGFRGAGELFF. The CDR3 DNA reads as TGTGCTAGTGGGTTCAGGGGGGCCGGGGAGCTGTTTTTT.

This clone occurred once. The rearrangement joins TRBV6-5 to TRBJ2-2, with 14 bases lining up with TRBD2. The CDR3 totals 15 residues. Germline V gene sequence: CDR1 MNHEY, CDR2 SVGAGI. V dropped 6 bases and J dropped 6; count of bases not matched to a gene: 3. The CDR3 spells CASRTSGRGAGELFF. For the CDR3, the DNA is TGTGCCAGCAGGACTAGCGGGAGGGGCGCCGGGGAGCTGTTTTTT.

The V call is TRBV18, the J call TRBJ1-2, with 8 bases matching TRBD1. The CDR3 covers 14 residues. Germline V CDR1 and CDR2: KGHSH, LQKENI. V was clipped by 4 bases and J by 4 bases; unmatched bases: 5. The DNA of the CDR3 is TGTGCCAGCTCACTTAAAACAGGGGGCTATGGCTACACCTTC. Residues: CASSLKTGGYGYTF.

This clone is a singleton in its sample. The chain employs TRBV7-8 and TRBJ2-7, with D unclear. Trimming stripped 1 base from V and 2 bases from J, with 9 bases between. The CDR3 runs 14 residues. Germline CDR1 SGHVS, CDR2 FQNEAQ. In DNA form, the CDR3 reads TGTGCCAGCAGCTTAGTTGGCAAGACCTACGAGCAGTACTTC. Translating it yields CASSLVGKTYEQYF.

The rearrangement links TRBV24-1 to TRBJ2-1; 10 bases agree with TRBD2. This CDR3 is 19 amino acids long. The germline V gene encodes CDR1 KGHDR and CDR2 SFDVKD. With V trimmed by 0 bases and J by 1 base, 8 bases remained unmatched. Here the CDR3 reads CATSDLPAGGVVSYNEQFF. The DNA for the CDR3 is TGTGCCACCAGTGATTTGCCAGCGGGAGGGGTTGTGTCCTACAATGAGCAGTTCTTC.

The CDR3 here is CASSAWTGTDTQYF. DNA for the CDR3: TGCGCCAGCAGCGCTTGGACAGGCACAGATACGCAGTATTTT. This rearrangement joins TRBV5-1 to TRBJ2-3; a possible D gene is TRBD1 (6 bases). CDR1 SGHRS and CDR2 YFSETQ come from the germline V gene. With 4 bases removed from V and 1 base from J, the gap between germline ends came to 10 bases. CDR3 length: 14 residues.

The sample holds one count of this clone. The chain uses TRBV14 and TRBJ1-6; 11 bases are a match to TRBD1. The CDR3 is 18 residues long. Germline V lookup: CDR1 SGHDN, CDR2 FVKESK. V trimming: 0 bases; J trimming: 8 bases; junction bases outside the gene matches: 9. Here the CDR3 DNA reads TGTGCCAGCAGCCAAGATACAGGGCCGGGACAGGGGGATTCACCCCTCCACTTT. Residues: CASSQDTGPGQGDSPLHF.

J is TRBJ2-7 and V is TRBV18, with a possible D match to TRBD2 (5 bases). V lost 4 bases to trimming and J lost 0 bases, with 13 bases between them. Germline lookup yields CDR1 KGHSH and CDR2 LQKENI. This CDR3 has 15 amino acids. DNA of the CDR3: TGTGCCAGCTCACGGAAGGCCGGGAACTCCTACGAGCAGTACTTC. Its protein is CASSRKAGNSYEQYF.

The genes are TRBV18 and TRBJ1-2; D perhaps matches TRBD1 (5 bases). Per the germline V gene, CDR1 is KGHSH and CDR2 is LQKENI. This CDR3 contains 14 residues. V lost 0 bases, J lost 7 bases, and 12 bases lay in between. The CDR3 loop reads CASSPPSGLAGYTF. CDR3 DNA sequence: TGTGCCAGCTCACCACCCTCAGGGCTGGCTGGCTACACCTTC.

This sequence joins TRBV20-1 and TRBJ2-1; D unclear. The V end was cut by 6 bases, the J end by 8 bases, with 11 bases between. The CDR3 length is 11 residues. CDR1 DFQATT and CDR2 SNEGSKA come from the germline V gene (reference sequence). Written as DNA, the CDR3 is TGCAGTGCCAAACAACCTGATGAGCAGTTCTTC. Amino acid sequence: CSAKQPDEQFF.

This sequence joins TRBV3-1 (or the pseudogene TRBV3-2) and TRBJ2-6, with 13 bases fitting TRBD2. This CDR3 contains 20 residues. Looked up from germline, CDR1 is LGHDT and CDR2 is YNNKEL (reference sequence). V lost 3 bases, J lost 0 bases, and 8 bases stayed unmatched. CDR3 protein: CASSHRGLAGVASGANVLTF. The CDR3, as DNA: TGTGCCAGCAGCCATCGAGGACTAGCGGGAGTCGCCTCTGGGGCCAACGTCCTGACTTTC.

This clone was observed a handful of times. The chain is built from TRBV2 and TRBJ2-7; TRBD1 matches 10 bases. After removal of 1 base from V and 3 bases from J, the junction contained 3 bases not matched to a gene. The CDR3 is made up of 15 amino acids. Germline CDR1 reads SNHLY; CDR2 reads FYNNEI. This CDR3 is CASSEGQGANYEQYF. CDR3 nucleotide sequence: TGTGCCAGCAGTGAAGGACAGGGGGCGAACTACGAGCAGTACTTC.

The V and J genes are TRBV6-1 and TRBJ2-3; D gene ambiguous. Germline V CDR1 and CDR2: MNHNS, SASEGT. V lost 1 base and J lost 3, with 11 bases in between. The CDR3 extends over 15 amino acids. The CDR3 region is CASSEDARRTDTQYF. The CDR3, as DNA: TGTGCCAGCAGTGAAGATGCTAGAAGAACAGATACGCAGTATTTT.

The chain combines TRBV27 with TRBJ2-1, with D uncertain. The CDR3 runs to 12 residues. V was clipped by 8 bases and J by 15 bases, with 20 bases between them. Per germline, CDR1 MNHEY and CDR2 SMNVEV (reference sequence). For the CDR3, the DNA is TGTGCCAGCGGCGGCAGTTCTCCCGATATGTTCTTC. It is translated as CASGGSSPDMFF.

This clone appeared a single time. The chain combines TRBV27 with TRBJ2-1; TRBD1 aligns across 11 bases. There are 15 residues in the CDR3. Germline V gene sequence: CDR1 MNHEY, CDR2 SMNVEV (reference sequence). V trimming: 3 bases; J trimming: 6 bases; junction bases outside the gene matches: 4. CDR3 residues: CASSFGGQGANEQFF. CDR3 nucleotides: TGTGCCAGCAGTTTCGGAGGACAGGGGGCCAATGAGCAGTTCTTC.

The V gene is TRBV7-6, the J gene TRBJ2-7; D remains unclear. V gave up 2 bases and J gave up 7 bases, with 6 bases separating them. This CDR3 contains 11 residues. Germline assignment: CDR1 SGHVS and CDR2 FNYEAQ. The CDR3 bases are TGTGCCAGCAGCTTAAACGGGGAGCAGTACTTC. Its translation is CASSLNGEQYF.

The rearrangement joins TRBV10-2 to TRBJ2-5, with D possibly being TRBD2 (6 bases). Germline assignment: CDR1 WSHSY and CDR2 SAAADI. CDR3 length: 20 amino acids. The ends were cut back, 0 bases at V and 0 bases at J, with 23 bases in the middle. The CDR3 loop is CASSESPGLEAGGNQETQYF. In DNA, the CDR3 is TGCGCCAGCAGTGAGTCGCCGGGATTAGAGGCCGGAGGGAACCAAGAGACCCAGTACTTC.

This clone was observed a single time. This chain connects TRBV11-2 to TRBJ1-3, with TRBD1 matching over 10 bases. The CDR3 covers 15 residues. Looked up from germline, CDR1 is SGHAT and CDR2 is FQNNGV. CDR3 DNA sequence: TGTGTCACCCGGGGACAGGGGTTTTCTGGAAACACCATATATTTT. It translates to CVTRGQGFSGNTIYF.

V usage is TRBV7-8 and J usage is TRBJ2-7; 8 bases are a match to TRBD1. This CDR3 is 15 amino acids long. Germline CDR1 SGHVS, CDR2 FQNEAQ. The J segment lost 3 bases and the V segment lost 0 bases, leaving 4 bases of the junction unmatched. CDR3 nucleotide sequence: TGTGCCAGCAGCTTAGCAATGGACAGGGACTACGAGCAGTACTTC. Translating gives CASSLAMDRDYEQYF.

The chain joins TRBV27 to TRBJ2-7; TRBD1 agrees at 10 bases. Germline-derived CDR1 and CDR2 are MNHEY and SMNVEV (reference sequence). The CDR3 extends over 16 amino acids. Trimming at V came to 5 bases and at J to 1 base, leaving 8 bases not matched to a gene. The CDR3: CASSPETGGASYEQYF. Here the CDR3 DNA reads TGTGCCAGCAGTCCAGAGACAGGGGGCGCTTCCTACGAGCAGTACTTC.

The gene calls are TRBV7-2 and TRBJ2-1; 9 nucleotides agree with TRBD1. CDR1 is SGHTA and CDR2 is FQGNSA in the germline V gene. CDR3 length: 15 residues. V was clipped by 6 bases and J by 4 bases; unmatched bases: 7. The CDR3 loop reads CASSPTGGGYNEQFF. The CDR3 nucleotides are TGTGCCAGCAGTCCCACAGGGGGCGGGTACAATGAGCAGTTCTTC.

This sequence joins TRBV6-5 and TRBJ1-5; D gene ambiguous. With 4 bases removed from V and 7 bases from J, the gap between germline ends came to 11 bases. CDR1 is MNHEY and CDR2 is SVGAGI in the germline V gene. The CDR3 sequence is 13 residues long. Here the CDR3 DNA reads TGTGCCAGCAGTTTACACAGTCGCCAGCCCCAGCATTTT. It translates to CASSLHSRQPQHF.